Included here is one TCR beta chain sequence, with context. Antigen: not known. TCRdb's table, derived via immunoSEQ multiplex PCR, lists solely in-frame clones and lacks some. The table has tens of thousands of clones, over 85% seen once. These data are taken from a study of untreated major depressive disorder. CDR1 is MNHEY, CDR2 SVGAGI, per germline. This CDR3 is 14 amino acids long. V dropped 6 bases and J dropped 4; count of bases not matched to a gene: 9. Study-wide points: TRBV05-01 (Vbeta 5.1) usage was higher in CD4+ T cells of depressed patients than controls.

Typically 90% to 95% of enriched cells were CD4+. The sequence came from a man aged 25 to 40 in good health. V usage is TRBV6-5 and J usage is TRBJ2-7; TRBD1 agrees at 7 bases. Sequenced material: CD4+ T cells from PBMCs. CDR3 DNA sequence: TGTGCCAGCAGAAGGGGACAGTTTGGTTACGAGCAGTACTTC. Encoded protein: CASRRGQFGYEQYF.